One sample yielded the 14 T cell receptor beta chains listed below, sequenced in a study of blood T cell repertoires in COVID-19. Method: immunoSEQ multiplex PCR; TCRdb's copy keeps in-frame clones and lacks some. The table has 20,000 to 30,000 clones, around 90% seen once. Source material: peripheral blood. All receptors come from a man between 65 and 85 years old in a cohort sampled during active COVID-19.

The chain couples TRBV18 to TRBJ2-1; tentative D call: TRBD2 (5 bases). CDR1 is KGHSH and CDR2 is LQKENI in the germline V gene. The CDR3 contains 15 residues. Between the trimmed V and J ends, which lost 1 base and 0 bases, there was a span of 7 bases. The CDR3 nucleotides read TGTGCCAGCTCACCACTAGCGAGCTCCTACAATGAGCAGTTCTTC. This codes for CASSPLASSYNEQFF.

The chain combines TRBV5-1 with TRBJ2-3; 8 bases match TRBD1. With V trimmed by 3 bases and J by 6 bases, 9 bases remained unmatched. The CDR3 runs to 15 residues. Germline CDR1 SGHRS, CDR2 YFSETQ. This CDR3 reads CASSWTGSIRDTQYF. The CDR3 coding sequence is TGCGCCAGCAGCTGGACAGGGAGTATCAGGGATACGCAGTATTTT.

CDR3 in DNA: TGTGCCAGTAGTATCCGGGAGACCCAGTACTTC. Translating it yields CASSIRETQYF. V and J are TRBV19 and TRBJ2-5; D is ambiguous. Trimming stripped 3 bases from V and 5 bases from J, with 4 bases between. The length of the CDR3 is 11 residues. CDR1 and CDR2 (germline): LNHDA, SQIVND (reference sequence).

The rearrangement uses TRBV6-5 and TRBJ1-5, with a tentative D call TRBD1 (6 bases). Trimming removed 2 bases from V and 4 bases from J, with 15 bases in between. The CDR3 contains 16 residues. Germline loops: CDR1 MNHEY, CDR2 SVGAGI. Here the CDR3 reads CASSYRLGTGNQPQHF. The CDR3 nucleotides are TGTGCCAGCAGTTACAGGTTGGGTACAGGGAATCAGCCCCAGCATTTT.

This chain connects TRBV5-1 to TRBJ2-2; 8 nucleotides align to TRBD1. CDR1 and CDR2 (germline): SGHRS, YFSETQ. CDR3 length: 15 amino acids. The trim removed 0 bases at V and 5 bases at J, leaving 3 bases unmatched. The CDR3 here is CASSLGQGSTGELFF. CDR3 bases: TGCGCCAGCAGCTTGGGACAGGGGTCGACCGGGGAGCTGTTTTTT. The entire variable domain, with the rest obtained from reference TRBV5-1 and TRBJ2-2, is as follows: KAGVTQTPRYLIKTRGQQVTLSCSPISGHRSVSWYQQTPGQGLQFLFEYFSETQRNKGNFPGRFSGRQFSNSRSEMNVSTLELGDSALYLCASSLGQGSTGELFFGEGSRLTVL.

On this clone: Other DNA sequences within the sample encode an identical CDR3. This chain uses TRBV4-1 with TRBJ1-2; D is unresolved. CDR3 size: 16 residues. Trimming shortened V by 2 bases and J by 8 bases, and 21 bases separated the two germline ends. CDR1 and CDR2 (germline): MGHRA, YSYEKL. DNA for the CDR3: TGCGCCAGCAGCCAAAACCAAGCGGGGATATCGGTAGGCTACACCTTC. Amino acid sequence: CASSQNQAGISVGYTF.

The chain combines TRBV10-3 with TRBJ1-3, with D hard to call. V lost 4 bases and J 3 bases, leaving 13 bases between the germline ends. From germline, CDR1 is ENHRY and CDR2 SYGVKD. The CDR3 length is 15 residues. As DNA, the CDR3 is TGTGCCATCAGTGCTGGCGGGCGAAGTGGAAACACCATATATTTT. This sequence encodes CAISAGGRSGNTIYF.

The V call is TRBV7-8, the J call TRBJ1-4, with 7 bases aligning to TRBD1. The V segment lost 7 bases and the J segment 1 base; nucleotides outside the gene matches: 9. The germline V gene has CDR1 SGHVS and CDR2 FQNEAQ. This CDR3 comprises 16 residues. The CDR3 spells CASKDLHRGTNEKLFF. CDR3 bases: TGTGCCAGCAAGGACCTCCACAGGGGAACTAATGAAAAACTGTTTTTT.

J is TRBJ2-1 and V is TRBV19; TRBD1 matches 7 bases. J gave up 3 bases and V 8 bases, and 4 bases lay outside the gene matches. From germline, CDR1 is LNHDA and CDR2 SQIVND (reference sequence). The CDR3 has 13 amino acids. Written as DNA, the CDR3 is TGTGCCAGTGGACAGGAGGTCTACAATGAGCAGTTCTTC. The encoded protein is CASGQEVYNEQFF.

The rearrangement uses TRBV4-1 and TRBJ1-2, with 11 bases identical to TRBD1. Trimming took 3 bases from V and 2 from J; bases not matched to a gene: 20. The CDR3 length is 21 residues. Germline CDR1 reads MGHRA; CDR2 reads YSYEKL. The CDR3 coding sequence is TGCGCCAGCAGCCACCCTTTTAGAGGACAGGGGGCCCTCTACCAGAACTATGGCTACACCTTC. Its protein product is CASSHPFRGQGALYQNYGYTF.

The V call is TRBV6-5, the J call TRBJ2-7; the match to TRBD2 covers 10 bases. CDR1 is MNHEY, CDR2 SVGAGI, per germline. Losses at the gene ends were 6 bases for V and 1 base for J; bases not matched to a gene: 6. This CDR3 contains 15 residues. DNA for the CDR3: TGTGCCAGCAGACTATCTAGCGGGGGTTCCTACGAGCAGTACTTC. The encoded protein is CASRLSSGGSYEQYF.

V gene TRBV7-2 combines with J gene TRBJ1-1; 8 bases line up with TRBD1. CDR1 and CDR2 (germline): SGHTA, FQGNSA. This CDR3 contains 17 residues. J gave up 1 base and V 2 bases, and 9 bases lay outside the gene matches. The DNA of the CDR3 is TGTGCCAGCAGCTTAAACCCGTCCGGGACAGGGAACACTGAAGCTTTCTTT. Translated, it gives CASSLNPSGTGNTEAFF.

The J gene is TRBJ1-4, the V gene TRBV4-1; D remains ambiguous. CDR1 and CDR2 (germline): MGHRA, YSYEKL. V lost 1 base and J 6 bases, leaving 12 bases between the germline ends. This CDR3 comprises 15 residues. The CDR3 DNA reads TGCGCCAGCAGCCAAGTGTCCGGGAGGGATGAAAAACTGTTTTTT. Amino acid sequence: CASSQVSGRDEKLFF.

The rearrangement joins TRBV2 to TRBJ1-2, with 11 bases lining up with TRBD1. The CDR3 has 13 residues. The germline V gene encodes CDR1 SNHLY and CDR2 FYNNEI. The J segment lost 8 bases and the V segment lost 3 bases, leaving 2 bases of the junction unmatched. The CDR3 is CASSEGQGGGYTF. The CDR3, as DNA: TGTGCCAGCAGTGAGGGACAGGGGGGCGGCTACACCTTC. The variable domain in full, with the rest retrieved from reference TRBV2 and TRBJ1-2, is EPEVTQTPSHQVTQMGQEVILRCVPISNHLYFYWYRQILGQKVEFLVSFYNNEISEKSEIFDDQFSVERPDGSNFTLKIRSTKLEDSAMYFCASSEGQGGGYTFGSGTRLTVV.